The sequence of this T cell receptor (beta chain) was determined in a study of beta chain features in type 1 diabetes. Regarding the study as a whole: TCRB CDR3 length was moderately but significantly reduced in all four CD4+ subsets of Type 1 diabetes patients. The study found fewer insertions and more deletions at VDJ junctions in type 1 diabetes patients. PCR, the amplification step, might favor shorter templates, equally in patients and controls. Relative to healthy donors, patients appeared to have naive, central memory and Treg TCRB repertoires that were more similar.

Germline CDR1 SGHAT, CDR2 FQNNGV. After removal of 8 bases from V and 3 bases from J, the junction contained 4 bases not matched to a gene. This CDR3 has 13 amino acids. By way of CD45RO/CCR7/CD25/CD127/CD95/CD27, the CD4+ regulatory, stem cell-like memory, central memory and naive cells were sorted. Details on this clone: Antigen specificity is unknown.

The authors reverse transcribed all of the isolated RNA, so sequencing captured expressed TCRB transcripts. Assay: immunoSEQ multiplex PCR; the TCRdb copy retains only in-frame clones and omits some. The table has about 370,000 clones, 9.6% seen once. The rearrangement uses TRBV11-2 and TRBJ2-1, with TRBD2 matching 7 bases. The sequence was collected from a man aged 25 to 40 with type 1 diabetes. What was sequenced was central memory CD4+ T cells from blood. In DNA form, the CDR3 reads TGTGCCAGCCGGCTAGCGGTCTACAATGAGCAGTTCTTC. Amino acid sequence: CASRLAVYNEQFF.